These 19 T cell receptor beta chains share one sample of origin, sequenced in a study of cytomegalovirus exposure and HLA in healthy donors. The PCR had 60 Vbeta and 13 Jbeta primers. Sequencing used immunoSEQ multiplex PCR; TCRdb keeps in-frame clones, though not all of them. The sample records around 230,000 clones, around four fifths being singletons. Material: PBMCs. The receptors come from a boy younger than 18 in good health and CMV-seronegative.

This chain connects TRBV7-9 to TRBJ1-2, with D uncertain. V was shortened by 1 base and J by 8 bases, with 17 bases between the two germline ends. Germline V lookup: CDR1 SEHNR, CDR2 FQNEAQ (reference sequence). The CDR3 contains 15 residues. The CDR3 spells CASSLVQRETRGYTF. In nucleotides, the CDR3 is TGTGCCAGCAGCTTAGTTCAGAGGGAGACTAGAGGCTACACCTTC.

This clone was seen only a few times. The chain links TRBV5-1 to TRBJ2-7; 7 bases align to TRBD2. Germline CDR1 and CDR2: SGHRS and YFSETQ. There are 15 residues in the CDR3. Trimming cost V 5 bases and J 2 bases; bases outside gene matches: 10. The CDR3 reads CASSPVGGTTYEQYF. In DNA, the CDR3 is TGCGCCAGCAGTCCCGTCGGGGGGACTACCTACGAGCAGTACTTC.

The CDR3 DNA reads as TGTGCCAGCAGCAAAGATCAGGGGCGGAACGATTCAGGGAATGAGCAGTTCTTC. Amino acids: CASSKDQGRNDSGNEQFF. The chain combines TRBV21-1 with TRBJ2-1; the D call in the table, TRBD1, was not verified against the DNA. TRBV21-1 is recorded as a pseudogene. The CDR3 is 18 residues long.

CDR3 amino acids: CASSLGQGINEAFF. As DNA, the CDR3 is TGCGCCAGCAGCTTGGGGCAGGGGATTAATGAAGCTTTCTTT. The V and J genes are TRBV5-1 and TRBJ1-1; the D gene is possibly TRBD1 (6 bases). Germline loops: CDR1 SGHRS, CDR2 YFSETQ. V gave up 0 bases and J gave up 7 bases, with 13 bases separating them. The CDR3 runs 14 residues.

The CDR3 DNA sequence: TGCGCCAGCAGCCCCGTACAGGTTCACCCCTCCTACAATGAGCAGTTCTTC. As protein: CASSPVQVHPSYNEQFF. The chain links TRBV5-1 to TRBJ2-1, with D perhaps TRBD1 (5 bases). The CDR3 is 17 residues long. Germline V gene data show CDR1 as SGHRS and CDR2 as YFSETQ. V lost 4 bases and J lost 0, with 17 bases in between.

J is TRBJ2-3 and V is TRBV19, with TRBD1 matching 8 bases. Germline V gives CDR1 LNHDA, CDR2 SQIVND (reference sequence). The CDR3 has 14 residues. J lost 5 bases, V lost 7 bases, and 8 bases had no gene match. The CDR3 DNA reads TGTGCCAGTAACGACAGGGGAGCCCGAGATACGCAGTATTTT. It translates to CASNDRGARDTQYF.

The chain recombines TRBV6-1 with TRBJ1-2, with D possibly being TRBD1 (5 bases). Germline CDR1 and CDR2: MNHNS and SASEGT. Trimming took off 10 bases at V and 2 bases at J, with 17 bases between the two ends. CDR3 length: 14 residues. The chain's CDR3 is CATRGGFDNYGYTF. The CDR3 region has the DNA TGTGCCACAAGGGGAGGGTTTGACAACTATGGCTACACCTTC.

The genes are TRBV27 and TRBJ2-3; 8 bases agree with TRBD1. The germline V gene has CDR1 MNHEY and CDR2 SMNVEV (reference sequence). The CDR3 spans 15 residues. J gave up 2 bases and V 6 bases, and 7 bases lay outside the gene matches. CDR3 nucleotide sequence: TGTGCCAGCAGATACGACAGGGGCGTCACAGATACGCAGTATTTT. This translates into CASRYDRGVTDTQYF.

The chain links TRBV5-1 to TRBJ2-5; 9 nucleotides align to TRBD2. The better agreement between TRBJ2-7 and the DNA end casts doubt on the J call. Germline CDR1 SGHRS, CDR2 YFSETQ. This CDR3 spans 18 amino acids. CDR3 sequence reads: CASSLGSAGGPSTYEQYF. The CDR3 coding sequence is TGCGCCAGCAGCTTGGGGTCCGCGGGGGGGCCTTCAACTTACGAGCAGTACTTC.

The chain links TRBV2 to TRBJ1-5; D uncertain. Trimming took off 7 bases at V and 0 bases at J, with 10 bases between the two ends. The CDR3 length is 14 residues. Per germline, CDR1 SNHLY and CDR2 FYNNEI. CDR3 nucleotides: TGTGCCAGCACAACCGGGTATAGCAATCAGCCCCAGCATTTT. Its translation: CASTTGYSNQPQHF.

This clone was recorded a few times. In nucleotides, the CDR3 is TGTGCCATCACTGCGGAGGGGGCGGCTAGCACAGATACGCAGTATTTT. Residues: CAITAEGAASTDTQYF. V gene TRBV10-3 combines with J gene TRBJ2-3; possibly TRBD1 for D (7 bases). Trimming took 7 bases from V and 0 from J, leaving 17 bases between them. Per germline, CDR1 ENHRY and CDR2 SYGVKD. This CDR3 contains 16 residues.

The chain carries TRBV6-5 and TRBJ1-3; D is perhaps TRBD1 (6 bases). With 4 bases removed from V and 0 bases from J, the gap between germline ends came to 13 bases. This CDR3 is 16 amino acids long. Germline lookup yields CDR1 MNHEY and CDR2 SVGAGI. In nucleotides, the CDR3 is TGTGCCAGCAGTTTTTTCGGGACAAGCTCTGGAAACACCATATATTTT. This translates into CASSFFGTSSGNTIYF.

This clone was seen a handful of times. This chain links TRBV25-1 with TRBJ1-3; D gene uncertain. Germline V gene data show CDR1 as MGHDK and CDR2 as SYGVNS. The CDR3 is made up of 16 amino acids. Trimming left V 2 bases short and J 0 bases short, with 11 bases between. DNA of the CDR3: TGTGCCAGCAGTGAAGAAGACACCTTCTCTGGAAACACCATATATTTT. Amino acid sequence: CASSEEDTFSGNTIYF.

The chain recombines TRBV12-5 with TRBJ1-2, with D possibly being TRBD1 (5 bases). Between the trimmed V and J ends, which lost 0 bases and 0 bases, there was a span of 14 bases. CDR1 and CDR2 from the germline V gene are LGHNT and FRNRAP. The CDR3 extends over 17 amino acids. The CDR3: CASGLVVGLETNYGYTF. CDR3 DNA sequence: TGTGCTAGTGGTTTGGTCGTGGGGCTGGAAACTAACTATGGCTACACCTTC.

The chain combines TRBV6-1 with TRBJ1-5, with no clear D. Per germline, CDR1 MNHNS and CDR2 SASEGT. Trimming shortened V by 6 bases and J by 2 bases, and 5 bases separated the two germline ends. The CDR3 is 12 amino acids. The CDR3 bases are TGTGCCAGCAGCGGGGGCAATCAGCCCCAGCATTTT. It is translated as CASSGGNQPQHF.

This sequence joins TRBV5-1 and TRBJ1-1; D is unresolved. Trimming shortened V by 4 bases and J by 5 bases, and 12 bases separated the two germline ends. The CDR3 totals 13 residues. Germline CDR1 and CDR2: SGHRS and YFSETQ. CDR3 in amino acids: CASSPLGDTEAFF. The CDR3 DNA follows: TGCGCCAGCAGCCCTCTGGGCGATACTGAAGCTTTCTTT. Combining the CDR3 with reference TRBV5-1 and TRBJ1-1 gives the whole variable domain KAGVTQTPRYLIKTRGQQVTLSCSPISGHRSVSWYQQTPGQGLQFLFEYFSETQRNKGNFPGRFSGRQFSNSRSEMNVSTLELGDSALYLCASSPLGDTEAFFGQGTRLTVV.

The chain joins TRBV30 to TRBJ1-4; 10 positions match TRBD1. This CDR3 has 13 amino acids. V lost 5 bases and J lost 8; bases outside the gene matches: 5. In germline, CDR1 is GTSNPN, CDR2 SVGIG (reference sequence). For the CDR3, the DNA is TGTGCCTGGCACCGGGACAGGGGCGAAAAACTGTTTTTT. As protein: CAWHRDRGEKLFF.

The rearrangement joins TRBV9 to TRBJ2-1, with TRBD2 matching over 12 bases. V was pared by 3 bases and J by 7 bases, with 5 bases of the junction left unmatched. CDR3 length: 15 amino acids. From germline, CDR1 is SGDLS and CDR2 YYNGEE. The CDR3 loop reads CASSAGLAGKNEQFF. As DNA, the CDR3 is TGTGCCAGCAGCGCCGGACTAGCGGGGAAAAATGAGCAGTTCTTC.

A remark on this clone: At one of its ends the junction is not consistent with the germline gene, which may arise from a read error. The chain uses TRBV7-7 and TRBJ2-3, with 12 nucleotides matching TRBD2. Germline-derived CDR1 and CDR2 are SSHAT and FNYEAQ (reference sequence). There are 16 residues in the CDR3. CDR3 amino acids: CASSSGLAGTTDTQYF. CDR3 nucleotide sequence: TGTGCTAGCAGCTCCGGACTAGCGGGGACCACAGATACGCAGTATTTT.